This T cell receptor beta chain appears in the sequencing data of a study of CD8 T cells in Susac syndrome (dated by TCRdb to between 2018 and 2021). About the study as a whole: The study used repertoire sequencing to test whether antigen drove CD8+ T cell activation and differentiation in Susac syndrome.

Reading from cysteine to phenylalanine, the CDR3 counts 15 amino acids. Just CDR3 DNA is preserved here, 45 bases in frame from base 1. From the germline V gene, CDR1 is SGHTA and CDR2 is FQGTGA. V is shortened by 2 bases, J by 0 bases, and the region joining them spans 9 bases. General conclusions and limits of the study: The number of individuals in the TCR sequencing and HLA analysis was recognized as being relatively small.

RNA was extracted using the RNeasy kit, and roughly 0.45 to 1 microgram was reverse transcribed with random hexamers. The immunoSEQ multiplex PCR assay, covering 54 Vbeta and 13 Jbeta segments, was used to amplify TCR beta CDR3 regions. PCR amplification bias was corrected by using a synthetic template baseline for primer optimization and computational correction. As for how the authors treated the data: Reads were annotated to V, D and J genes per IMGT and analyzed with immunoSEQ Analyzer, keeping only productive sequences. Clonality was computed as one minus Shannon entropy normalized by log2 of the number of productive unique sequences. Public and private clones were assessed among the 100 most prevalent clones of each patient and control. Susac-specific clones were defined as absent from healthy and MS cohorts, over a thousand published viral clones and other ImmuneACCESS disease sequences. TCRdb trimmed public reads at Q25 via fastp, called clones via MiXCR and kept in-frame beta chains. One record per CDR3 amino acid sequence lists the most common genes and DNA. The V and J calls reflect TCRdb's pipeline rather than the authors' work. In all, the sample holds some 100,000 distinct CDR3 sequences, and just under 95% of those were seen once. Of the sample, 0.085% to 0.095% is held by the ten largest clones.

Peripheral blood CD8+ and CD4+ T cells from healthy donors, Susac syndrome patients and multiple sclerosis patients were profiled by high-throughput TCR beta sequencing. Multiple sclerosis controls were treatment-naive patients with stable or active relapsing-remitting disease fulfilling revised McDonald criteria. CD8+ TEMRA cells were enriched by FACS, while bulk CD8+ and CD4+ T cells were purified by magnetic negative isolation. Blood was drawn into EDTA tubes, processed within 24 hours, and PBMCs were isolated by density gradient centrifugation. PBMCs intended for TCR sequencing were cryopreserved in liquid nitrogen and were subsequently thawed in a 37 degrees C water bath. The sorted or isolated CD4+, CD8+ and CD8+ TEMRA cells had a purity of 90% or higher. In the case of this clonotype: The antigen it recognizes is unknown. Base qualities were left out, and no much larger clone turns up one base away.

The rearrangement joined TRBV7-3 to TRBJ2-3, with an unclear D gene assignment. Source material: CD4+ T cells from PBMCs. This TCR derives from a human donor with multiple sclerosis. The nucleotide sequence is TGTGCCAGCAGCTTACTGTTTTCTAGCACAGATACGCAGTATTTT. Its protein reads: CASSLLFSSTDTQYF.